What follows is one T cell receptor (beta chain) and its context. Its matching antigen is unknown. Other DNA sequences from this sample encode an identical CDR3 as well. The V gene lost 3 bases and the J gene lost 3 bases, with 12 bases spanning the gap. The CDR3 totals 15 residues. Germline V gene lookup returns CDR1 LNHDA and CDR2 SQIVND (reference sequence). Naive CD4+ cells were CD45RA-selected; the remaining cells were memory. The entry originates in a study of shared clonotypes between healthy human individuals. Study observations and caveats: The represented genetic and exposure-history diversity was limited by the small number of donors. The sharing of approximately 4.6% of naive CD4 clonotypes was seen across several donors. Rarefaction showed that sequencing of sorted subsets was incomplete (despite large depth).

TCRdb's table, derived via immunoSEQ multiplex PCR, lists solely in-frame clones and lacks some. The repertoire holds 2.3 million or so clones, with 80% to 95% as singletons. The origin of this receptor is a man between 18 and 29 years old in good health. Some clones in this sample may be carry-over from other donors' samples. The J gene is TRBJ1-5, the V gene TRBV19; unclear D gene. Sequences were obtained from naive CD4+ T cells from PBMCs. Subset reported: CD45RA+ positively selected. The CDR3, as DNA: TGTGCCAGTAGTATTGCGGGGAGGAACAATCAGCCCCAGCATTTT. Its translation is CASSIAGRNNQPQHF.